This TCR beta chain derives from a study of cytomegalovirus exposure and HLA in healthy donors. Study in general: Earlier sequencing of 150 million to 200 million T cells yielded about 120 million unique TCR beta sequences. Study-level results: CMV serostatus stood as the only immune exposure information on hand. In vitro data verified a few CMV-associated chains as specific for CMV antigens.

This clone came up once. Its antigen is unidentified. Primers: 60 Vbeta forward and 13 Jbeta reverse. Data came from immunoSEQ multiplex PCR; TCRdb stores just in-frame clones and leaves some out. The table includes fewer than 250,000 clones, roughly 80% detected once. CDR3 size: 17 residues. Germline CDR1 reads SGHTA; CDR2 reads FQGNSA. Losses at the gene ends were 3 bases for V and 3 bases for J; bases not matched to a gene: 12. The rearrangement uses TRBV7-2 and TRBJ1-2; 8 bases map to TRBD1. This receptor was identified in a man under 40 in good health and CMV-seronegative. The sequenced sample was PBMCs. CDR3 residues: CASSFPIPGQGDYGYTF. The CDR3 DNA is TGTGCCAGCAGCTTTCCTATCCCCGGACAGGGCGACTATGGCTACACCTTC.